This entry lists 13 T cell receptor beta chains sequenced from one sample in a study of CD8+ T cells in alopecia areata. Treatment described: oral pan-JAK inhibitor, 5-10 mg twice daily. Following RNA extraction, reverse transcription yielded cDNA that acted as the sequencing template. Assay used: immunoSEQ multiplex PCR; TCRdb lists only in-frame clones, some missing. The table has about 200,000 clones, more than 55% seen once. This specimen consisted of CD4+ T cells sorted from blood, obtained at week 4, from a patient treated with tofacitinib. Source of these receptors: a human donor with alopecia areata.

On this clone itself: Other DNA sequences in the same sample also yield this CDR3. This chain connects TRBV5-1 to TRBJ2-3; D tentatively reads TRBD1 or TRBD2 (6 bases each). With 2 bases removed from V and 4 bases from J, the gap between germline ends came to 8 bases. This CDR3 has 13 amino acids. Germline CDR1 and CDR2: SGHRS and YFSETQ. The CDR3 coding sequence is TGCGCCAGCAGCTTAGGGGGGTCAGATACGCAGTATTTT. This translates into CASSLGGSDTQYF. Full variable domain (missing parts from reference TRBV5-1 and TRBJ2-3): KAGVTQTPRYLIKTRGQQVTLSCSPISGHRSVSWYQQTPGQGLQFLFEYFSETQRNKGNFPGRFSGRQFSNSRSEMNVSTLELGDSALYLCASSLGGSDTQYFGPGTRLTVL.

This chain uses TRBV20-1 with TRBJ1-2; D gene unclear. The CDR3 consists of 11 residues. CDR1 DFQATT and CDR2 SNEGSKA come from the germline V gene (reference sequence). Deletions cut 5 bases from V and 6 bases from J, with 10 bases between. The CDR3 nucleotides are TGCAGTGCTTTTTATGCGGATGGCTACACCTTC. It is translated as CSAFYADGYTF.

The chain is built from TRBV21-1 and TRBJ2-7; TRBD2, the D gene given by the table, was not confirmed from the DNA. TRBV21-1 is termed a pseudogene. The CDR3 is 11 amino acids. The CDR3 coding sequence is TGTGCCAGCATATTGGCGGACTCGACGTACTTC. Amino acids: CASILADSTYF.

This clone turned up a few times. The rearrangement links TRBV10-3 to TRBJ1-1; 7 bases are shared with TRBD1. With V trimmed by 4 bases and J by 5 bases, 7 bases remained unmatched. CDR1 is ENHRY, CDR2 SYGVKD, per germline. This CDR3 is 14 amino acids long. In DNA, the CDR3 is TGTGCCATCAGTGTATCGGGCAGGGGGACTGAAGCTTTCTTT. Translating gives CAISVSGRGTEAFF.

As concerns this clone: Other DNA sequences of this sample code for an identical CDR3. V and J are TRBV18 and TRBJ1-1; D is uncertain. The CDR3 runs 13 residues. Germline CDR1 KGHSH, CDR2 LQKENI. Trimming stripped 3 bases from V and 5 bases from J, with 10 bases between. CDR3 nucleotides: TGTGCCAGCTCACCGAGCCCCGGAACTGAAGCTTTCTTT. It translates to CASSPSPGTEAFF.

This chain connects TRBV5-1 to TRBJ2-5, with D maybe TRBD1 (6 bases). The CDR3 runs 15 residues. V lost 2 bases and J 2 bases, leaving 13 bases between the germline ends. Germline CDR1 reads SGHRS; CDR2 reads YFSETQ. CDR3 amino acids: CASSFGTPSQETQYF. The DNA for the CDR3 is TGCGCCAGCAGCTTCGGGACACCTTCTCAAGAGACCCAGTACTTC.

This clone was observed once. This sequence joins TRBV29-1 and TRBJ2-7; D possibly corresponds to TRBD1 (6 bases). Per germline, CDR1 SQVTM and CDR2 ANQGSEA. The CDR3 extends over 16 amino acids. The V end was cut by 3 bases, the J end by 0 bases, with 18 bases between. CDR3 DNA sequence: TGCAGCGTTGATGGGGCCGACAGGAAGAGCTCCTACGAGCAGTACTTC. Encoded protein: CSVDGADRKSSYEQYF.

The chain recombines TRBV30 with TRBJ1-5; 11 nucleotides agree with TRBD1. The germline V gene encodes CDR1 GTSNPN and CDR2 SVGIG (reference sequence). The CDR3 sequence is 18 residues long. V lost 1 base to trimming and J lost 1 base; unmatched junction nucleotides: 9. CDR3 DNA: TGTGCCTGGAGTGACAGTCCCGGGACAGGGGGAAGCAATCAGCCCCAGCATTTT. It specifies CAWSDSPGTGGSNQPQHF.

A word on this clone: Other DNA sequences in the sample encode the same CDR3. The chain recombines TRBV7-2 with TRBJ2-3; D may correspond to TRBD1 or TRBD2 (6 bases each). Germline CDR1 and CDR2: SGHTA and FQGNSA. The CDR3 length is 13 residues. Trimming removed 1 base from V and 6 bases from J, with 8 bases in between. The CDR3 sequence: CASSLVGGDTQYF. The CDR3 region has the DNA TGTGCCAGCAGCTTAGTAGGGGGGGATACGCAGTATTTT.

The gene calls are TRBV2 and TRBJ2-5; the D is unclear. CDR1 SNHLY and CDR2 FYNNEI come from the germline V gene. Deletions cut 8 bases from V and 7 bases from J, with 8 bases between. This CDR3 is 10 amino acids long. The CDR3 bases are TGTGCCAGCGATTCCGGGACCCAGTACTTC. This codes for CASDSGTQYF.

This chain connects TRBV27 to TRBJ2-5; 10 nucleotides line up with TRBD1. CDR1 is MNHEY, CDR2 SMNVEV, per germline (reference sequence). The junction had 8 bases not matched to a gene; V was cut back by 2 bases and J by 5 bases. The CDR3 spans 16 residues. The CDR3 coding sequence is TGTGCCAGCAGTTTACTCCGACAGGGGGCTTTTGAGACCCAGTACTTC. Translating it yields CASSLLRQGAFETQYF.

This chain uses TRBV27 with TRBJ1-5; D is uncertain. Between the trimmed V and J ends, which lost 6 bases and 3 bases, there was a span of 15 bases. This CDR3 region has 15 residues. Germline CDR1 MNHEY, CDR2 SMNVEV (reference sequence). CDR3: CASSHYRGSNQPQHF. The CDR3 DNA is TGTGCCAGCAGCCATTATCGGGGTTCCAATCAGCCCCAGCATTTT.

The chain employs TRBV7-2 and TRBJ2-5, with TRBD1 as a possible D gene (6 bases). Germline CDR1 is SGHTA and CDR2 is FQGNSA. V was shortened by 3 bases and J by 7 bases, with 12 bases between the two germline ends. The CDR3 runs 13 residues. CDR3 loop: CASSLDSGGTQYF. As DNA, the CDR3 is TGTGCCAGCAGCTTGGACAGCGGCGGGACCCAGTACTTC.